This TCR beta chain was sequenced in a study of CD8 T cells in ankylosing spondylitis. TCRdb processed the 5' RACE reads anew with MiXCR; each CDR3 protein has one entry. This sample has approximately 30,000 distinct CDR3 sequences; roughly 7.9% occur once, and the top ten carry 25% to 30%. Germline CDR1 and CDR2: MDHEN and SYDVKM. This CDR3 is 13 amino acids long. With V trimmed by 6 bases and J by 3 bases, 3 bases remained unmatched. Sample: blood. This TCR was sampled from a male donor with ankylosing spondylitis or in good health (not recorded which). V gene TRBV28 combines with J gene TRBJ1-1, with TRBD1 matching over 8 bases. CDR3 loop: CASSTGGDTEAFF. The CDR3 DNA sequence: TGTGCCAGCAGCACAGGGGGAGACACTGAAGCTTTCTTT.